This T cell receptor (beta chain) was recorded in a study of control samples from healthy donors and cancer patients. Assay: immunoSEQ multiplex PCR; the TCRdb copy retains only in-frame clones and omits some. The sample comprises some 100,000 clones, 79% of which are singletons, and 8% to 11% rests with the top ten. This clone was seen more than once but under ten times. V lost 4 bases to trimming and J lost 1 base, with 7 bases between them. This CDR3 contains 13 residues. CDR1 MNHNY and CDR2 SVGAGI come from the germline V gene (reference sequence). What was sequenced was blood. The V gene is TRBV6-6, the J gene TRBJ1-1; D unclear. This TCR came from a woman aged 30 to 39 in good health. The CDR3 sequence is CASSSTGNTEAFF. DNA for the CDR3: TGTGCCAGCAGTTCCACCGGGAACACTGAAGCTTTCTTT.